This T cell receptor (beta chain) was obtained from a study of T cell responses to AZD1222 COVID-19 vaccine. Study results and limitations: The sample set comprised mostly white British donors with more females, and clonal diversity was possibly underestimated.

Data came from immunoSEQ multiplex PCR; TCRdb stores just in-frame clones and leaves some out. The table lists more than 110,000 clones, almost 90% of them singletons. Regarding this clone: Its matching antigen is unknown.

CDR3 length: 12 residues. Trimming took 1 base from V and 8 from J, leaving 6 bases between them. CDR1 is SEHNR and CDR2 is FQNEAQ in the germline V gene (reference sequence). This chain connects TRBV7-9 to TRBJ1-3; no definite D call. This material consisted of peripheral blood, taken on day 0 of AZD1222 vaccination. This clonotype was sampled from an adult in good health. CDR3 nucleotide sequence: TGTGCCAGCAGCTTAGACGGATACACCATATATTTT. Translated: CASSLDGYTIYF.